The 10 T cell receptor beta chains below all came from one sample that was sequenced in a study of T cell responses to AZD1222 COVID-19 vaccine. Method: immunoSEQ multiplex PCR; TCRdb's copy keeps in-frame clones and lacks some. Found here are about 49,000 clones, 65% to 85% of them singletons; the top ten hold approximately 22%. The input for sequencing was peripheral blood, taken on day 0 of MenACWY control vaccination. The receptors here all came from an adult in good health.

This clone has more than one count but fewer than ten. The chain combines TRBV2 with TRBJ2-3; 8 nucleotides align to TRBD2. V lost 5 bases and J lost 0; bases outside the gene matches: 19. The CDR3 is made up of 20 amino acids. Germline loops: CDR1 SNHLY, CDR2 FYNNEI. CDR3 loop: CASSLPRGGMTTRSTDTQYF. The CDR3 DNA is TGTGCCAGCAGTTTGCCCCGGGGGGGGATGACGACCCGTAGCACAGATACGCAGTATTTT.

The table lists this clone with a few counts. The CDR3 protein is CASSTNNSPLHF. CDR3 in DNA: TGTGCCAGCAGTACGAATAATTCACCCCTCCACTTT. The chain joins TRBV27 to TRBJ1-6; D is uncertain. The V and J ends lost 5 bases and 5 bases respectively, with 4 bases between them. The germline CDR1 and CDR2 sequences are MNHEY and SMNVEV (reference sequence). The length of the CDR3 is 12 residues.

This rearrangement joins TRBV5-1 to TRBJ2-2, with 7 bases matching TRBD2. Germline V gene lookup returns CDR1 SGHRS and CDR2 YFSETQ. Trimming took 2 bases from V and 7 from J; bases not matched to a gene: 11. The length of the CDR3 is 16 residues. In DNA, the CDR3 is TGCGCCAGCAGCTTCAGACTAGCAGGGACGGGCGGGGAGCTGTTTTTT. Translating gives CASSFRLAGTGGELFF.

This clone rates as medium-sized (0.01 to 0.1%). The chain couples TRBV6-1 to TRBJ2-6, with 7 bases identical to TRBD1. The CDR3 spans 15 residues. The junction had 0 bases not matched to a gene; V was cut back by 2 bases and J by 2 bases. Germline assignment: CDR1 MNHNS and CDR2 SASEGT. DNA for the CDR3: TGTGCCAGCAGTGAACAGGGGGCTGGGGCCAACGTCCTGACTTTC. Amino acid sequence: CASSEQGAGANVLTF.

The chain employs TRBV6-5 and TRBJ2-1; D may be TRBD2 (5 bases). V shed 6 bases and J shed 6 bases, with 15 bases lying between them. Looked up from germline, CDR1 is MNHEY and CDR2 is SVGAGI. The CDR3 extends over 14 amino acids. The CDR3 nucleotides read TGTGCCAGCAGCTCCTCCGAGGGTGGCAATGAGCAGTTCTTC. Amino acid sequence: CASSSSEGGNEQFF.

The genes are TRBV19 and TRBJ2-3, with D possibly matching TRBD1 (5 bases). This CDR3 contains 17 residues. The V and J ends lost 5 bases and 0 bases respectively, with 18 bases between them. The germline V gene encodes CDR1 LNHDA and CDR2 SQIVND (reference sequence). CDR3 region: CASSSLALGPSTDTQYF. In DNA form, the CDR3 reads TGTGCCAGTAGTTCCCTTGCTTTGGGGCCCAGCACAGATACGCAGTATTTT.

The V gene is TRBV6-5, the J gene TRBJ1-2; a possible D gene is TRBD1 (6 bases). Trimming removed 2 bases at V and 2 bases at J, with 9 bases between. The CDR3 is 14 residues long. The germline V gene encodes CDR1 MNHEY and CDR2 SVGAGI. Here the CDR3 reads CASSYKGGNYGYTF. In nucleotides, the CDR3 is TGTGCCAGCAGTTACAAGGGGGGAAACTATGGCTACACCTTC.

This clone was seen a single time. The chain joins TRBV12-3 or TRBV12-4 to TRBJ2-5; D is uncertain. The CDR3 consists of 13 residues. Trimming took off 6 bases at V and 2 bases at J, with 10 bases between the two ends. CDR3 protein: CASRLSEQETQYF. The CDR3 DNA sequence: TGTGCCAGCAGACTCTCGGAACAAGAGACCCAGTACTTC.

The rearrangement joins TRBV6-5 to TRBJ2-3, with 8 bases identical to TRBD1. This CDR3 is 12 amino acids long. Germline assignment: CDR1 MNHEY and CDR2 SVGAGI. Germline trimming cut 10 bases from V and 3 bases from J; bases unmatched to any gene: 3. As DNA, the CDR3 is TGTGCCACCGGACAGGGAACAGATACGCAGTATTTT. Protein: CATGQGTDTQYF.

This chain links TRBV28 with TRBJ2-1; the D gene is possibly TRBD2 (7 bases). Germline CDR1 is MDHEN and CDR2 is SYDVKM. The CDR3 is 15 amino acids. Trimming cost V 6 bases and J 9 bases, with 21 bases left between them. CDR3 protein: CASRSSGGGSGEQFF. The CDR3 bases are TGTGCCAGCAGATCCTCGGGGGGCGGGAGTGGTGAGCAGTTCTTC.